This entry describes one T cell receptor beta chain. Its antigen is not identified. The entry originates in a study of T cells expressing NK-cell markers. As for the study in general: CD3+CD56+NKG2C+, CD3+CD56+NKG2C- and CD3+CD56-NKG2C+ T cells, once sorted, supplied the TCR beta repertoires.

Whole-study results and caveats: Expanded clones of NKG2C+ T cells had an unclear HCMV specificity. The same clonotypes also predominated in the CD3+CD56-NKG2C+ fraction of several donors.

cDNA encoding TCR beta was synthesized via 5'RACE template switching incorporating UMIs. TCRdb reprocessed the 5' RACE reads and stores each CDR3 protein as one record, lacking DNA. This sample's table reports about 150,000 distinct CDR3 sequences. CDR3 length: 16 residues. Germline V gives CDR1 LNHNV, CDR2 YYDKDF (reference sequence). Sample: blood T cells: a sorted CD56 or NKG2C T cell subset, CD4+ or CD8+ T cells, or bulk PBMC T cells (not recorded which). The TCR originated in a man aged 18 to 69 in good health. This chain connects TRBV15 to TRBJ1-5; checking the TCRdb D call of TRBD1 is not possible without DNA. The CDR3 spells CATSRDPTGINQPQHF.